The entry below gives a single TCR beta chain sequence along with its context. The entry originates in a study of technical replicates of blood from several donors. The CDR3 has 15 residues. V was pared by 5 bases and J by 0 bases, with 11 bases between. In germline, CDR1 is SGHTA, CDR2 FQGNSA. The repertoire was sequenced with immunoSEQ multiplex PCR; TCRdb's copy has only in-frame clones and lacks some. The sample holds 91,000 or so clones, about 95% seen once. Sequenced material: T cells isolated from PBMCs. This clonotype was sampled from a human donor in good health. This chain joins TRBV7-2 and TRBJ1-5; D is ambiguous. The CDR3 sequence is CASSNRVNSNQPQHF. Written as DNA, the CDR3 is TGTGCCAGCAGCAACCGGGTTAATAGCAATCAGCCCCAGCATTTT.